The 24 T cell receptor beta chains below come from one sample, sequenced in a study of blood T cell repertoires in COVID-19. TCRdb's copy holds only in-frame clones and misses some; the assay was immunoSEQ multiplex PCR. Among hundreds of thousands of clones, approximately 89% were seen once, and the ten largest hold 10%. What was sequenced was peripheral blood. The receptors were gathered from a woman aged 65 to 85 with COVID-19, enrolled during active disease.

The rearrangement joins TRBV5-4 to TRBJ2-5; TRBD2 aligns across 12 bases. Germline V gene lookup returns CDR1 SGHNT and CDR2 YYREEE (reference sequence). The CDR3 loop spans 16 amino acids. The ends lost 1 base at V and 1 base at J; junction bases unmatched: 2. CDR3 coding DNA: TGTGCCAGCAGCTTGACTAGCGGGGGGACCCAAGAGACCCAGTACTTC. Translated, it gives CASSLTSGGTQETQYF. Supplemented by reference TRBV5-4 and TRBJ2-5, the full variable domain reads ETGVTQSPTHLIKTRGQQVTLRCSSQSGHNTVSWYQQALGQGPQFIFQYYREEENGRGNFPPRFSGLQFPNYSSELNVNALELDDSALYLCASSLTSGGTQETQYFGPGTRLLVL.

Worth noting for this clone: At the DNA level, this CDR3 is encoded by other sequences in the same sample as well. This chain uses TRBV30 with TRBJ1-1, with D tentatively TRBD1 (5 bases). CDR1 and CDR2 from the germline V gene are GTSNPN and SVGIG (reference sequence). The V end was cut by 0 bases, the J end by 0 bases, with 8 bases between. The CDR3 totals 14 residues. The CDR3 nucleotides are TGTGCCTGGAGTGTACCAGGGATGAACACTGAAGCTTTCTTT. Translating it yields CAWSVPGMNTEAFF.

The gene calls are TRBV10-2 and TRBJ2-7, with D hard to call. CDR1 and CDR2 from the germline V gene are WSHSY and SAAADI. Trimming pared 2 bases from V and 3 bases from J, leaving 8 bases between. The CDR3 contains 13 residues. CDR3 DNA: TGCGCCAGCAGTGAGCGGCAGGACTACGAGCAGTACTTC. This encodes CASSERQDYEQYF.

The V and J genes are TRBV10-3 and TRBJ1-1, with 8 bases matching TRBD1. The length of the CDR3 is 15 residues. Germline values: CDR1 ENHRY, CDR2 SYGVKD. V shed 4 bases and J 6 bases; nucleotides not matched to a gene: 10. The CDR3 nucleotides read TGTGCCATCAGTGGAGCGGACAGGGCCGACTCTGAAGCTTTCTTT. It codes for CAISGADRADSEAFF.

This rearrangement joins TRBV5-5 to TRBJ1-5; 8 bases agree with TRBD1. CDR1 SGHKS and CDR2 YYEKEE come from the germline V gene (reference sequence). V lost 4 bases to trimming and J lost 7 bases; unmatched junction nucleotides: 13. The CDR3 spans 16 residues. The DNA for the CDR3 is TGTGCCAGCAGCCCCTCCCTCGGCGGACAGGGACAGCCCCAGCATTTT. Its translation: CASSPSLGGQGQPQHF.

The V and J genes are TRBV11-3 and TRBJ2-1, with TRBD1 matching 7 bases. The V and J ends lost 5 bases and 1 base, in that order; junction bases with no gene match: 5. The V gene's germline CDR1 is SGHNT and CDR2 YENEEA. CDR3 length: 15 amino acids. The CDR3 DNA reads TGTGCCAGCAGCCCGCGGACAGGTTCCTACAATGAGCAGTTCTTC. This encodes CASSPRTGSYNEQFF.

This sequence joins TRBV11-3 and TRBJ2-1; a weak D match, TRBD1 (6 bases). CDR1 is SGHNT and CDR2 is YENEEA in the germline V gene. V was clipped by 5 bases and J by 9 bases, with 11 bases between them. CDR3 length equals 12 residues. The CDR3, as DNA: TGTGCCAGCAGCCCCAGGGGTGTTGAGCAGTTCTTC. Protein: CASSPRGVEQFF.

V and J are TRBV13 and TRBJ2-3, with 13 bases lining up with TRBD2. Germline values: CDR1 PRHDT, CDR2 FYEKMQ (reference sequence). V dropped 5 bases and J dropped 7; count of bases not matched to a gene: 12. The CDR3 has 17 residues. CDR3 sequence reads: CASSIKRTSGSGNTQYF. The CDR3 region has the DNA TGTGCCAGCAGCATAAAGAGGACTAGCGGGAGCGGAAATACGCAGTATTTT.

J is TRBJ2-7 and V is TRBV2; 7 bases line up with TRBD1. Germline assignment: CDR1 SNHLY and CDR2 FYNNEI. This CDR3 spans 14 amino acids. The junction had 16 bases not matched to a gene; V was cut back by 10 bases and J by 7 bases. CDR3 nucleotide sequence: TGTGCCACCCGACAGGGCGCTTCCTCTACGGAGCAGTACTTC. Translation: CATRQGASSTEQYF.

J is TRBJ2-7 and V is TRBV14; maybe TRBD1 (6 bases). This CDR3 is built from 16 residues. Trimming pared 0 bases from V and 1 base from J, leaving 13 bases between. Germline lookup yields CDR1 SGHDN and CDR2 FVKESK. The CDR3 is CASSQEATGWSYEQYF. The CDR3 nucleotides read TGTGCCAGCAGCCAAGAGGCTACAGGGTGGTCCTACGAGCAGTACTTC.

The CDR3 sequence is CASSEGLAYEQYF. The CDR3 DNA follows: TGTGCCAGCAGTGAGGGACTAGCCTACGAGCAGTACTTC. J is TRBJ2-7 and V is TRBV12-3 or TRBV12-4, with 8 bases aligning to TRBD2. With V trimmed by 5 bases and J by 2 bases, 2 bases remained unmatched. This CDR3 region has 13 residues.

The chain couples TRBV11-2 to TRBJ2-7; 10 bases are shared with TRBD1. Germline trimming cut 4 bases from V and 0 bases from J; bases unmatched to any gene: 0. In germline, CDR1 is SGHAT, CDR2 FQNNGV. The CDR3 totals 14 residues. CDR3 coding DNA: TGTGCCAGCAGCTGGGACAGGGGCTCCTACGAGCAGTACTTC. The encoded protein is CASSWDRGSYEQYF.

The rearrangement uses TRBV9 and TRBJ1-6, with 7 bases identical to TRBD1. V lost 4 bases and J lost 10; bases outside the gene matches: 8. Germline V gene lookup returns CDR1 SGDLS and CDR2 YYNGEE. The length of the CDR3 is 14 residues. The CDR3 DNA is TGTGCCAGCAGCCTTCGGGACAGTCTCTCACCCCTCCACTTT. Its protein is CASSLRDSLSPLHF.

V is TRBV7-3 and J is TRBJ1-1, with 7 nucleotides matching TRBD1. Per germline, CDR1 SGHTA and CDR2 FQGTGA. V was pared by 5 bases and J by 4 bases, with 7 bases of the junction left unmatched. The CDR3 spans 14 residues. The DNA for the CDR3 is TGTGCCAGCAGCCTTAAACAGGGGTCCACTGAAGCTTTCTTT. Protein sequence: CASSLKQGSTEAFF. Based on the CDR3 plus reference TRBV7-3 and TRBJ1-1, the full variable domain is GAGVSQTPSNKVTEKGKYVELRCDPISGHTALYWYRQSLGQGPEFLIYFQGTGAADDSGLPNDRFFAVRPEGSVSTLKIQRTERGDSAVYLCASSLKQGSTEAFFGQGTRLTVV.

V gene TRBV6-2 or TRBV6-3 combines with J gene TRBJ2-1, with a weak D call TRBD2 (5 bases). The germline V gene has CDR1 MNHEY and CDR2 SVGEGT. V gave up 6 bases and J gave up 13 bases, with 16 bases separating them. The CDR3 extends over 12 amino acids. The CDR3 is CASSRGSLDQFF. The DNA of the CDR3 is TGTGCCAGCAGCCGCGGGTCTTTGGATCAGTTCTTC.

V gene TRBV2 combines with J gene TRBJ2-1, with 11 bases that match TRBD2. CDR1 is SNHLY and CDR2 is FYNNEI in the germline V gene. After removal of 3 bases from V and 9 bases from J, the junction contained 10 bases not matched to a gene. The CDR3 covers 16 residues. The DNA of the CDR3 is TGTGCCAGCAGTGACCTACTAGCGGGAGAAAGTTTTGAGCAGTTCTTC. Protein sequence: CASSDLLAGESFEQFF.

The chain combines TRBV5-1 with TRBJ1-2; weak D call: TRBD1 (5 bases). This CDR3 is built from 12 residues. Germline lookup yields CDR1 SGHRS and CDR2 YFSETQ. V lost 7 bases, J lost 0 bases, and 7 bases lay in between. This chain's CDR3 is CASGHPNYGYTF. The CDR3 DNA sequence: TGCGCCAGCGGACACCCTAACTATGGCTACACCTTC. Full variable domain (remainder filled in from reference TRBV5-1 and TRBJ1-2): KAGVTQTPRYLIKTRGQQVTLSCSPISGHRSVSWYQQTPGQGLQFLFEYFSETQRNKGNFPGRFSGRQFSNSRSEMNVSTLELGDSALYLCASGHPNYGYTFGSGTRLTVV.

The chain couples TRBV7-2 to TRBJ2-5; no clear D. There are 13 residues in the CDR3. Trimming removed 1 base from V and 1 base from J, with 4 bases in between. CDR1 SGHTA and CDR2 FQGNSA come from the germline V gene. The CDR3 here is CASSLGAQETQYF. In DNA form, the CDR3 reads TGTGCCAGCAGCTTAGGGGCCCAAGAGACCCAGTACTTC.

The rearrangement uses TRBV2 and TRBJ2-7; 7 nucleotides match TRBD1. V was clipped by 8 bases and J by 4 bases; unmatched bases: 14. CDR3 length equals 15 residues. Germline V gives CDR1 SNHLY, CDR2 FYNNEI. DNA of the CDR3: TGTGCCAGCGAGGGCGAGACAGGGCAGGAATACGAGCAGTACTTC. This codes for CASEGETGQEYEQYF.

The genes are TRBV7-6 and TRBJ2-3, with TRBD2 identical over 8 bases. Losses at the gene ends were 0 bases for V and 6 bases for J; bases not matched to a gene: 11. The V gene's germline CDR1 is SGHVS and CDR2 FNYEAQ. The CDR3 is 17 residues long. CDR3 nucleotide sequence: TGTGCCAGCAGCTTAGCCCCTTACGGGAGGGCCTCCGATACGCAGTATTTT. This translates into CASSLAPYGRASDTQYF.

The CDR3 protein is CAWGAGYAGELFF. CDR3 sequence (DNA): TGTGCCTGGGGGGCGGGGTACGCCGGGGAGCTGTTTTTT. This chain links TRBV30 with TRBJ2-2; D may be TRBD2 (6 bases). CDR3 length: 13 residues. The germline CDR1 and CDR2 sequences are GTSNPN and SVGIG (reference sequence). The ends were cut back, 5 bases at V and 6 bases at J, with 13 bases in the middle.

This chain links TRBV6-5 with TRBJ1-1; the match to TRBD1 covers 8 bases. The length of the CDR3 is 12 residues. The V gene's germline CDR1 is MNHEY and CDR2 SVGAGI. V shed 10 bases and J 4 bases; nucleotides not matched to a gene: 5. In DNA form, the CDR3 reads TGTGCCACCTTCGACAGGGGCACTGAAGCTTTCTTT. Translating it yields CATFDRGTEAFF.

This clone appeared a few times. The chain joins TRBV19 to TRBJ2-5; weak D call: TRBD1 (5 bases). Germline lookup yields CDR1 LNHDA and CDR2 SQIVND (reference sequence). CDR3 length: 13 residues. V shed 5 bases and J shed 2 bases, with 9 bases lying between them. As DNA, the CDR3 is TGTGCCAGTAGTCGGACATTTCAAGAGACCCAGTACTTC. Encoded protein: CASSRTFQETQYF.

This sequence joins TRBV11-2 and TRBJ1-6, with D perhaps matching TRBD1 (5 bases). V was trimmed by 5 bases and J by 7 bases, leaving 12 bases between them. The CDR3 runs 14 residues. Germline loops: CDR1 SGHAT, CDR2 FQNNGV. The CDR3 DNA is TGTGCCAGCAGCCAGACGGGGGGGAATTCACCCCTCCACTTT. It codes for CASSQTGGNSPLHF.